This TCR beta chain was recorded in a study of identical twins. This clonotype was seen many times. CDR1 is SGHRS and CDR2 is YFSETQ in the germline V gene. The CDR3 runs to 15 residues. V was cut by 2 bases and J by 2 bases, with 10 bases left in between. cDNA carried unique molecular identifiers, and a universal primer site was added by template switching. TCRdb reprocessed the 5' RACE reads via MiXCR and lists one record per CDR3 protein. This sample yields fewer than 800,000 distinct CDR3 sequences, of which around 7.4% are seen a single time; approximately 1.5% belongs to the top ten. These same data were also listed under a study on yellow fever vaccine responses in identical twins.

The TCR sequence derives from a woman younger than 35 in good health. The sample was PBMCs. The chain carries TRBV5-1 and TRBJ2-2; the D is unclear. The CDR3 DNA sequence: TGCGCCAGCAGCTTAAGGACCATTAACACCGGGGAGCTGTTTTTT. Translating gives CASSLRTINTGELFF.